The entry below gives a single TCR beta chain sequence along with its context. Its antigen remains unknown. This specimen comes from a study of cytomegalovirus exposure and HLA in healthy donors. V was trimmed by 1 base and J by 8 bases, leaving 12 bases between them. CDR1 and CDR2 (germline): SGHRS, YFSETQ. The CDR3 is made up of 13 amino acids. This PCR relied on a set of 60 Vbeta primers and 13 Jbeta primers. Only in-frame clones appear in the TCRdb table, and some are missing; sequencing was by immunoSEQ multiplex PCR. The table records around 78,000 clones, around three quarters of them present only once. General study findings and limits: Presence/absence analyses assumed roughly uniform sequencing depth across donors, which may not hold. At a 0.05 false discovery rate, a later analysis found 18,000 or so TCR beta sequences to be associated with HLA alleles. When the data were analyzed later, several of the most significant clusters appeared to be linked to common viral pathogens.

The chain combines TRBV5-1 with TRBJ1-2; D unclear. Sequencing used PBMCs. The clonotype was recovered from a male donor in good health and CMV-seronegative. CDR3 region: CASSLSGSRGYTF. CDR3 bases: TGCGCCAGCAGCTTGTCGGGTTCGCGGGGCTACACCTTC.